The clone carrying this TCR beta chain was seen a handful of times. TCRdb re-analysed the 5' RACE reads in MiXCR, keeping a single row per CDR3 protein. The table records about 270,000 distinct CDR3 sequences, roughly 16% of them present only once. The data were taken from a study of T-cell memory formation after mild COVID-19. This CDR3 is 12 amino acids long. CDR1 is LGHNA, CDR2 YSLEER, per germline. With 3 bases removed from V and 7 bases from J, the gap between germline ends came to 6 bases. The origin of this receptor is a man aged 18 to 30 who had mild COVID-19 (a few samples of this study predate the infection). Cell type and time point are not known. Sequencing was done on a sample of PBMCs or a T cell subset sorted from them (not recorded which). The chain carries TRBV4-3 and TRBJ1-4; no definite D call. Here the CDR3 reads CASSHPSEKLFF. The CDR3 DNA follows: TGCGCCAGCAGCCACCCGTCTGAAAAACTGTTTTTT.